The clone carrying this T cell receptor beta chain was observed many times. The antigen is not known. There are 15 residues in the CDR3. The J segment lost 6 bases and the V segment lost 6 bases, leaving 16 bases of the junction unmatched. Germline lookup yields CDR1 GTSNPN and CDR2 SVGIG (reference sequence). This entry comes from a study of blood T cells in healthy people across ages. Study-level results: Any changes in expanded clonotypes were possibly confounded, as donor CMV status remained unknown.

A sample-barcoded 5' primer and a J-beta primer mix were used in a second PCR of roughly 6 to 12 cycles. Every cDNA molecule bore a tag from a template-switch adaptor containing 12 random nucleotides. TCRdb used MiXCR to reprocess the 5' RACE reads, holding one entry per CDR3 protein. The sample shows fewer than 800,000 distinct CDR3 sequences, about 34% of them seen only once. Those donating, healthy Caucasian individuals from Russia, were aged roughly 6 to 90. The receptor comes from a woman of 80 years or more in good health. This chain connects TRBV30 to TRBJ2-7, with TRBD2 matching over 8 bases. The sequenced sample was blood. DNA for the CDR3: TGTGCCTGCACGTCGGGGGGGTCACCTTACTCCGAGCAGTACTTC. Its protein product is CACTSGGSPYSEQYF.